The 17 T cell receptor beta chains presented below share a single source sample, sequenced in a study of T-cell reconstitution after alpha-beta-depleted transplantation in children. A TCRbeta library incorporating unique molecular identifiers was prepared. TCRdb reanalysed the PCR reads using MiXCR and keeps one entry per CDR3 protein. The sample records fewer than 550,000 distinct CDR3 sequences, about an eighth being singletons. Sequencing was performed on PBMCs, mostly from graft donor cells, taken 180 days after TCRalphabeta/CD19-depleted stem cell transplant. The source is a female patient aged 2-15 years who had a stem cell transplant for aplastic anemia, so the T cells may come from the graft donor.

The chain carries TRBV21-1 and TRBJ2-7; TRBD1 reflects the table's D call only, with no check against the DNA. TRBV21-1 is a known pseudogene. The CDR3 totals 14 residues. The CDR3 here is CASPWTGDTYEQYV. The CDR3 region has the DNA TGTGCCAGCCCCTGGACAGGGGATACCTACGAGCAGTACGTC.

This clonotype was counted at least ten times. CDR3 in amino acids: CSVAVDGDYEQYV. CDR3 sequence (DNA): TGCAGCGTTGCGGTTGACGGGGACTACGAGCAGTACGTC. The chain links TRBV29-1 to TRBJ2-7, with D possibly being TRBD2 (5 bases). V lost 4 bases, J lost 3 bases, and 13 bases lay in between. Germline loops: CDR1 SQVTM, CDR2 ANQGSEA. The CDR3 contains 13 residues.

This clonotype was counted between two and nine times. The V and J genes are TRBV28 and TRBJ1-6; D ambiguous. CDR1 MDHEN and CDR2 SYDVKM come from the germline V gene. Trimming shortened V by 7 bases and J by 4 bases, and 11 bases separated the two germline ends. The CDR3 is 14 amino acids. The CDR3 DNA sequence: TGTGCCAGCAACTTAGTGTGGTATAATTCACCCCTCCACTTT. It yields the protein CASNLVWYNSPLHF. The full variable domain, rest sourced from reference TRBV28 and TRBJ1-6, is DVKVTQSSRYLVKRTGEKVFLECVQDMDHENMFWYRQDPGLGLRLIYFSYDVKMKEKGDIPEGYSVSREKKERFSLILESASTNQTSMYLCASNLVWYNSPLHFGNGTRLTVT.

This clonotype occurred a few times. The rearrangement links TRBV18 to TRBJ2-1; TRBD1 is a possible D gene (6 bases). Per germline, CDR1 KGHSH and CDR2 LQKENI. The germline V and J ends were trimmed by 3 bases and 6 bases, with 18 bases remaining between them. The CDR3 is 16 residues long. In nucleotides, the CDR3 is TGTGCCAGCTCACCTCTCAGGGGAAACCTCGGCAATGAGCAGTTCTTC. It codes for CASSPLRGNLGNEQFF.

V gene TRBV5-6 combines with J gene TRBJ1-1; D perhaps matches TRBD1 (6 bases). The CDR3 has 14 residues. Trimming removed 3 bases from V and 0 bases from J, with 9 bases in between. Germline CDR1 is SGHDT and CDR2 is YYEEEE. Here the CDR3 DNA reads TGTGCCAGCAGCTGGGGGGCATTGAACACTGAAGCTTTCTTT. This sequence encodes CASSWGALNTEAFF.

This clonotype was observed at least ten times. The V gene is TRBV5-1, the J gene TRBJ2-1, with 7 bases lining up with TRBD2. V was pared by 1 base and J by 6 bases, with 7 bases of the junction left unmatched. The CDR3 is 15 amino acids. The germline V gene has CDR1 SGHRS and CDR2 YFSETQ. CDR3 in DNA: TGCGCCAGCAGCTTGAGCGGGGTGAGTCCCAATGAGCAGTTCTTC. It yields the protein CASSLSGVSPNEQFF.

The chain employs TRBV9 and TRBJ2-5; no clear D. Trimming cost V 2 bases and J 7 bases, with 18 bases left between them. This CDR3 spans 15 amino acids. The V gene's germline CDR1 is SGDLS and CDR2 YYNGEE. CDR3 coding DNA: TGTGCCAGCAGCGTCTCAGGAGAATCCTCGGCGACCCAGTACTTC. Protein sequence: CASSVSGESSATQYF. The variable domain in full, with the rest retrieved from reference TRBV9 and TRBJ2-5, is DSGVTQTPKHLITATGQRVTLRCSPRSGDLSVYWYQQSLDQGLQFLIQYYNGEERAKGNILERFSAQQFPDLHSELNLSSLELGDSALYFCASSVSGESSATQYFGPGTRLLVL.

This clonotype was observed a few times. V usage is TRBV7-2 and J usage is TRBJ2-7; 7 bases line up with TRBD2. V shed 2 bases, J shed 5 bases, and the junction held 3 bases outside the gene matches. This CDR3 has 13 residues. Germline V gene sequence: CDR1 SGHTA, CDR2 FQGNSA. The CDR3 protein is CASSLTGGDEQYF. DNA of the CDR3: TGTGCCAGCAGCTTAACGGGAGGTGACGAGCAGTACTTC.

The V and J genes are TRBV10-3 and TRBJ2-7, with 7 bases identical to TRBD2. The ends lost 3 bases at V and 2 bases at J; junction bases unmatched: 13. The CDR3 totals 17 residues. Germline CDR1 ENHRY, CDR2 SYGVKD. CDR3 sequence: CAISDSREAGFAYEQYV. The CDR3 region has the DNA TGTGCCATCAGTGACTCCCGTGAAGCGGGGTTTGCCTACGAGCAGTACGTC.

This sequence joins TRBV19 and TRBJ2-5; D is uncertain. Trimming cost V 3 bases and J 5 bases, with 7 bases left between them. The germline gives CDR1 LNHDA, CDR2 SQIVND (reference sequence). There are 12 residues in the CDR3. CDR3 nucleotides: TGTGCCAGTAGTATTCTAGGGGAGACCCAGTACTTC. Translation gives CASSILGETQYF. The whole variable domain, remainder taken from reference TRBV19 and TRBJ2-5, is DGGITQSPKYLFRKEGQNVTLSCEQNLNHDAMYWYRQDPGQGLRLIYYSQIVNDFQKGDIAEGYSVSREKKESFPLTVTSAQKNPTAFYLCASSILGETQYFGPGTRLLVL.

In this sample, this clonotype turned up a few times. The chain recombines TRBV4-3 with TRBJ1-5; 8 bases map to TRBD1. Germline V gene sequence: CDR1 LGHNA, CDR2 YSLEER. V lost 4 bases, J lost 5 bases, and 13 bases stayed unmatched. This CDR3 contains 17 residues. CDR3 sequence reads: CASSPGVQGVAYQPQHF. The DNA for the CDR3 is TGCGCCAGCAGCCCGGGGGTACAGGGGGTGGCATATCAGCCCCAGCATTTT.

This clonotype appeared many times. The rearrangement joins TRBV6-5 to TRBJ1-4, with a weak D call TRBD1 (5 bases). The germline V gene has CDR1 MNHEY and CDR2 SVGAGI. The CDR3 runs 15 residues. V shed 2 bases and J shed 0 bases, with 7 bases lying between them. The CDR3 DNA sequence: TGTGCCAGCAGTTACGGGGGGGCAACTAATGAAAAACTGTTTTTT. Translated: CASSYGGATNEKLFF.

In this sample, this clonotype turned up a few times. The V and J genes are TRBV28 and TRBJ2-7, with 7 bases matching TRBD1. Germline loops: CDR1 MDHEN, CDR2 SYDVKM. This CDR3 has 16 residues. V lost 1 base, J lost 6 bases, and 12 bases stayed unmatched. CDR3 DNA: TGTGCCAGCAGTTTATTAGGGGGCAGGACCGCCCCCGAGCAGTACTTC. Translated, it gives CASSLLGGRTAPEQYF.

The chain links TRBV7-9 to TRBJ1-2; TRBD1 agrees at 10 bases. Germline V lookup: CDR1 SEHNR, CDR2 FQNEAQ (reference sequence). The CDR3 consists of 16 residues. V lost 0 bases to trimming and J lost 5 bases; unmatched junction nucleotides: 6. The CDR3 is CASSLAGGQGVYGYTF. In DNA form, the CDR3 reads TGTGCCAGCAGCTTAGCAGGAGGACAGGGGGTATATGGCTACACCTTC.

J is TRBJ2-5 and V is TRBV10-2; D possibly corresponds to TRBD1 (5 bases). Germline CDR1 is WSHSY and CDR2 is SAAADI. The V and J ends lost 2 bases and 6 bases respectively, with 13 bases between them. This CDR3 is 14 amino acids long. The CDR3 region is CASSEPAGIQTQYF. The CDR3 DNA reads TGCGCCAGCAGTGAGCCGGCAGGGATACAGACCCAGTACTTC.

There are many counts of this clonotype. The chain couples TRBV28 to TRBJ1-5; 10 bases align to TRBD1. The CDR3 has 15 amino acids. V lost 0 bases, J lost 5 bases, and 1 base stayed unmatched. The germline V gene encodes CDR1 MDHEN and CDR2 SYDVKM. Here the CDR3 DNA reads TGTGCCAGCAGTTTATGGGGGACAGGGGATCAGCCCCAGCATTTT. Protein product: CASSLWGTGDQPQHF.

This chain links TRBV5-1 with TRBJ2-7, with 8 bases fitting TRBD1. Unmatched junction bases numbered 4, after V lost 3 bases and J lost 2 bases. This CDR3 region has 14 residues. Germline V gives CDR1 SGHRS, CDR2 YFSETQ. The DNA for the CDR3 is TGCGCCAGCAGCTCTCGGACAGGGCCCTACGAGCAGTACTTC. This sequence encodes CASSSRTGPYEQYF. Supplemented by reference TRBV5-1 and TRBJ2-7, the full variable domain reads KAGVTQTPRYLIKTRGQQVTLSCSPISGHRSVSWYQQTPGQGLQFLFEYFSETQRNKGNFPGRFSGRQFSNSRSEMNVSTLELGDSALYLCASSSRTGPYEQYFGPGTRLTVT.